The T cell receptor (beta chain) under discussion was sequenced for a study of T cell repertoires in cytomegalovirus infection. Whole-study context: In the study, CMV epitopes included recently identified HLA-C-restricted and well-studied HLA-B-restricted ones. In public TCR beta signatures, there were indications of both CMV infection and matching HLA type.

Findings and limits, study-wide: Using cumulative public TCR beta family frequency, the authors identified those who carried CMV together with the relevant HLA. There were HLA-C-restricted CMV-specific TCR beta clonotypes dominating the ex vivo response.

This clonotype has more than one count but fewer than ten. The target antigen is unknown. In TCRdb, the reads were re-called with MiXCR into one record per CDR3 protein. The sample has about a million distinct CDR3 sequences; around a third are singletons. Sequenced material: cultured CD8+ T cells from PBMCs, taken from culture after CMV antigen stimulation. This TCR came from a human donor in good health (CMV status not recorded). Some clones in this sample may be carry-over from other donors' samples.

The CDR3 reads CAISEFRQAGGNSYNEQFF. For the CDR3, the DNA is TGTGCCATCAGTGAGTTCCGGCAAGCGGGGGGGAACTCCTACAATGAGCAGTTCTTC. The rearrangement uses TRBV10-3 and TRBJ2-1; 10 bases agree with TRBD2. V gave up 1 base and J gave up 0 bases; unmatched junction bases: 9. Germline-derived CDR1 and CDR2 are ENHRY and SYGVKD. The CDR3 is 19 residues long.